Presented here are 32 T cell receptor beta chains from one specimen sequenced in a study of blood T cells in healthy people across ages. Using a J-beta primer mix together with a sample-barcoded 5' primer, a second PCR was run for roughly 7 to 12 cycles. A single record per CDR3 protein comes from TCRdb applying MiXCR to the 5' RACE reads. The table records around 2 million distinct CDR3 sequences, roughly two fifths of them present only once. Sequenced sample: blood. The receptors come from a human donor in good health.

This chain uses TRBV28 with TRBJ2-5; no definite D call. The tail of the sequence fits TRBJ2-7 better, so the J call may be wrong. Germline V gives CDR1 MDHEN, CDR2 SYDVKM. The CDR3 totals 13 residues. This CDR3 reads CASGIITSYEQYF. CDR3 sequence (DNA): TGTGCCAGCGGGATCATAACCTCCTACGAGCAGTACTTC.

This clonotype occurred many times. V and J are TRBV12-3 or TRBV12-4 and TRBJ2-1; 10 positions match TRBD2. This CDR3 has 15 amino acids. Unmatched junction bases numbered 4, after V lost 3 bases and J lost 5 bases. CDR3 nucleotide sequence: TGTGCCAGCAGTTTTTACACTAGCGGGGACAATGAGCAGTTCTTC. Translated, it gives CASSFYTSGDNEQFF.

The V call is TRBV27, the J call TRBJ1-5; tentative D call: TRBD1 (5 bases). Trimming left V 5 bases short and J 3 bases short, with 11 bases between. Germline-derived CDR1 and CDR2 are MNHEY and SMNVEV (reference sequence). The CDR3 is 14 residues long. In DNA, the CDR3 is TGTGCCAGCAGTGTCCGGGACTCCAATCAGCCCCAGCATTTT. It is translated as CASSVRDSNQPQHF.

The chain recombines TRBV20-1 with TRBJ1-2, with 7 bases aligning to TRBD1. There are 16 residues in the CDR3. Looked up from germline, CDR1 is DFQATT and CDR2 is SNEGSKA (reference sequence). The J segment lost 5 bases and the V segment lost 5 bases, leaving 17 bases of the junction unmatched. The CDR3 DNA follows: TGCAGTGCTGCGATGGTCCTGACAGGGTTAAAGTATGGCTACACCTTC. This gives the protein CSAAMVLTGLKYGYTF.

In this sample, this clonotype turned up a few times. The V call is TRBV7-9, the J call TRBJ1-1; D gene unclear. V gave up 2 bases and J gave up 5 bases, with 9 bases separating them. Germline assignment: CDR1 SEHNR and CDR2 FQNEAQ (reference sequence). The CDR3 extends over 13 amino acids. CDR3 in amino acids: CASSLSHSTEAFF. The CDR3 region has the DNA TGTGCCAGCAGCTTATCCCATTCTACTGAAGCTTTCTTT.

This rearrangement joins TRBV20-1 to TRBJ1-1; maybe TRBD1 (6 bases). The CDR3 is made up of 15 amino acids. Trimming cost V 4 bases and J 4 bases, with 19 bases left between them. In germline, CDR1 is DFQATT, CDR2 SNEGSKA (reference sequence). The CDR3 protein is CSATEGGDSSTEAFF. The CDR3 DNA is TGCAGTGCTACCGAGGGGGGCGATAGTAGCACTGAAGCTTTCTTT.

The chain links TRBV7-8 to TRBJ2-7; no clear D gene. Deletions cut 5 bases from V and 4 bases from J, with 12 bases between. There are 13 residues in the CDR3. CDR1 and CDR2 from the germline V gene are SGHVS and FQNEAQ. CDR3 nucleotides: TGTGCCAGCAGCCCCGTCGGCGGTTACGAGCAGTACTTC. Encoded protein: CASSPVGGYEQYF.

This clonotype was detected only a few times. The chain joins TRBV20-1 to TRBJ2-7; 11 nucleotides line up with TRBD1. In germline, CDR1 is DFQATT, CDR2 SNEGSKA (reference sequence). The CDR3 totals 14 residues. V shed 3 bases, J shed 7 bases, and the junction held 8 bases outside the gene matches. The CDR3 DNA reads TGCAGTGCTAGTCCCGGGACAGGGGGAGGGGAGCAGTACTTC. Translating it yields CSASPGTGGGEQYF.

V and J are TRBV7-2 and TRBJ1-5; no definite D call. This CDR3 has 13 amino acids. The germline V gene encodes CDR1 SGHTA and CDR2 FQGNSA. V was pared by 6 bases and J by 7 bases, with 13 bases between. CDR3 DNA: TGTGCCAGCAGTTTAACGGGTATCCAGCCCCAGCATTTT. It specifies CASSLTGIQPQHF.

The chain links TRBV7-2 to TRBJ2-5; tentatively, D is TRBD2 (5 bases). This CDR3 spans 14 amino acids. Between the trimmed V and J ends, which lost 1 base and 2 bases, there was a span of 8 bases. Per germline, CDR1 SGHTA and CDR2 FQGNSA. The CDR3 nucleotides are TGTGCCAGCAGCTTAGAGAGGGTTCAAGAGACCCAGTACTTC. It yields the protein CASSLERVQETQYF. The whole variable domain, remainder taken from reference TRBV7-2 and TRBJ2-5, is GAGVSQSPSNKVTEKGKDVELRCDPISGHTALYWYRQSLGQGLEFLIYFQGNSAPDKSGLPSDRFSAERTGGSVSTLTIQRTQQEDSAVYLCASSLERVQETQYFGPGTRLLVL.

The V gene is TRBV5-1, the J gene TRBJ2-7; D tentatively reads TRBD1 or TRBD2 (6 bases each). This CDR3 is 15 amino acids long. Trimming stripped 4 bases from V and 3 bases from J, with 17 bases between. Per germline, CDR1 SGHRS and CDR2 YFSETQ. CDR3 sequence reads: CASSEGSGAVYEQYF. DNA of the CDR3: TGCGCCAGCAGCGAGGGGTCGGGGGCGGTCTACGAGCAGTACTTC.

J is TRBJ1-4 and V is TRBV11-2; D not certain. CDR1 SGHAT and CDR2 FQNNGV come from the germline V gene. This CDR3 comprises 16 residues. The V gene lost 3 bases and the J gene lost 5 bases, with 16 bases spanning the gap. The CDR3 DNA is TGTGCCAGCAGCTTGCGTTCCGGCTACGGGAATGAAAAACTGTTTTTT. The encoded protein is CASSLRSGYGNEKLFF.

The sample holds a few counts of this clonotype. This chain joins TRBV19 and TRBJ1-5; D is possibly TRBD1 (5 bases). Germline assignment: CDR1 LNHDA and CDR2 SQIVND (reference sequence). V was shortened by 3 bases and J by 2 bases, with 11 bases between the two germline ends. The CDR3 has 15 residues. The CDR3 region is CASSILDSRNQPQHF. CDR3 coding DNA: TGTGCCAGTAGTATTTTAGACAGCCGCAATCAGCCCCAGCATTTT.

The V call is TRBV6-6, the J call TRBJ1-4, with 7 bases lining up with TRBD1. CDR1 is MNHNY and CDR2 is SVGAGI in the germline V gene (reference sequence). This CDR3 comprises 15 residues. Unmatched junction bases numbered 8, after V lost 5 bases and J lost 5 bases. DNA for the CDR3: TGTGCCAGCAGTGACTACAGGGGCCTGAATGAAAAACTGTTTTTT. Amino acids: CASSDYRGLNEKLFF.

In DNA form, the CDR3 reads TGTGCCAGCAGCGTTGCAGGAGTCCCATCCTACGAGCAGTACTTC. Encoded protein: CASSVAGVPSYEQYF. This chain joins TRBV9 and TRBJ2-7; D unclear. Germline V gene data show CDR1 as SGDLS and CDR2 as YYNGEE. Trimming pared 2 bases from V and 1 base from J, leaving 13 bases between. CDR3 length equals 15 residues.

The chain joins TRBV4-3 to TRBJ2-7; D may correspond to TRBD1 or TRBD2 (5 bases each). There are 16 residues in the CDR3. CDR1 is LGHNA, CDR2 YSLEER, per germline. V dropped 1 base and J dropped 2 bases, with 15 bases sitting between them. CDR3 coding DNA: TGCGCCAGCAGCCAAGTTGAGGGGAATGGAGCCTACGAGCAGTACTTC. Protein: CASSQVEGNGAYEQYF.

The chain has TRBV7-9 and TRBJ2-1; D is uncertain. CDR1 is SEHNR, CDR2 FQNEAQ, per germline (reference sequence). The CDR3 has 17 residues. The V end was cut by 1 base, the J end by 8 bases, with 21 bases between. The CDR3 DNA reads as TGTGCCAGCAGCTTAGGCTCTTGGGCAGGAGAGATCGATGAGCAGTTCTTC. Amino acids: CASSLGSWAGEIDEQFF.

V and J are TRBV27 and TRBJ2-1, with TRBD2 matching over 7 bases. This CDR3 has 17 residues. Germline V gene data show CDR1 as MNHEY and CDR2 as SMNVEV (reference sequence). Unmatched junction bases numbered 12, after V lost 4 bases and J lost 3 bases. The CDR3 reads CASSSRLWAGDYNEQFF. The CDR3 DNA is TGTGCCAGCAGTTCCAGACTATGGGCGGGGGACTACAATGAGCAGTTCTTC.

The chain joins TRBV5-1 to TRBJ2-4; 10 nucleotides agree with TRBD1. The DNA end favors TRBJ2-7, so the J call may be wrong. The V gene's germline CDR1 is SGHRS and CDR2 YFSETQ. The CDR3 contains 15 residues. CDR3 amino acids: CASSRFGQGEDEQYF. In DNA, the CDR3 is TGCGCCAGCAGCCGCTTCGGACAGGGGGAAGACGAGCAGTACTTC.

This clonotype was counted once. V is TRBV24-1 and J is TRBJ1-2; weak D call: TRBD1 (6 bases). Germline CDR1 reads KGHDR; CDR2 reads SFDVKD. The CDR3 is made up of 16 amino acids. V shed 4 bases and J shed 2 bases, with 16 bases lying between them. CDR3 protein: CATSDGGGAKNYGYTF. The CDR3 DNA is TGTGCCACCAGTGACGGAGGGGGGGCGAAGAACTATGGCTACACCTTC.

The J gene is TRBJ1-2, the V gene TRBV3-1; TRBD1 is a possible D gene (5 bases). Germline V gene sequence: CDR1 LGHDT, CDR2 YNNKEL (reference sequence). This CDR3 spans 14 amino acids. The V and J ends lost 2 bases and 6 bases respectively, with 13 bases between them. The CDR3 sequence: CASSQSALGDGYTF. Here the CDR3 DNA reads TGTGCCAGCAGCCAATCTGCCTTAGGGGATGGCTACACCTTC.

This chain joins TRBV7-9 and TRBJ2-4; weak D call: TRBD2 (5 bases). With 0 bases removed from V and 13 bases from J, the gap between germline ends came to 22 bases. Germline CDR1 is SEHNR and CDR2 is FQNEAQ (reference sequence). The CDR3 has 16 amino acids. CDR3 sequence: CASSLAVVTRSWEQYF. The CDR3 DNA reads as TGTGCCAGCAGCTTAGCTGTGGTCACTAGGTCTTGGGAGCAGTACTTC.

This clonotype was seen more than once but under ten times. This rearrangement joins TRBV7-9 to TRBJ2-1; no firm D call. The CDR3 is 15 amino acids. The V and J ends lost 6 bases and 5 bases respectively, with 17 bases between them. Germline-derived CDR1 and CDR2 are SEHNR and FQNEAQ (reference sequence). The chain's CDR3 is CASRKDWITHNEQFF. In DNA form, the CDR3 reads TGTGCCAGCAGAAAAGACTGGATCACCCACAATGAGCAGTTCTTC.

The chain recombines TRBV7-2 with TRBJ2-1, with TRBD2 as a possible D gene (5 bases). CDR1 is SGHTA, CDR2 FQGNSA, per germline. The CDR3 is 13 residues long. V lost 2 bases and J lost 9, with 11 bases in between. The CDR3 protein is CASSLPLRGEQFF. The CDR3 DNA sequence: TGTGCCAGCAGCTTACCCCTACGGGGTGAGCAGTTCTTC.

This clonotype was observed many times. This chain links TRBV7-2 with TRBJ2-7; tentative D call: TRBD1 (6 bases). This CDR3 is 15 amino acids long. Trimming removed 3 bases from V and 0 bases from J, with 12 bases in between. The germline V gene has CDR1 SGHTA and CDR2 FQGNSA. The CDR3 DNA reads as TGTGCCAGCAGCTTCACCGGACAGAGCTCCTACGAGCAGTACTTC. It codes for CASSFTGQSSYEQYF.

In this sample, this clonotype turned up once. The chain has TRBV20-1 and TRBJ2-6; the match to TRBD1 covers 7 bases. The CDR3 is made up of 14 amino acids. After removal of 4 bases from V and 3 bases from J, the junction contained 3 bases not matched to a gene. Germline lookup yields CDR1 DFQATT and CDR2 SNEGSKA (reference sequence). Here the CDR3 reads CSAIRGSGANVLTF. In DNA form, the CDR3 reads TGCAGTGCTATCAGGGGGAGTGGGGCCAACGTCCTGACTTTC.

The V and J genes are TRBV7-2 and TRBJ2-1, with D tentatively TRBD1 or TRBD2 (5 bases each). Trimming left V 1 base short and J 6 bases short, with 22 bases between. Looked up from germline, CDR1 is SGHTA and CDR2 is FQGNSA. The CDR3 is made up of 18 amino acids. For the CDR3, the DNA is TGTGCCAGCAGCTTAGATCCGGGTAGGGGACGTTTTCGCAATGAGCAGTTCTTC. This codes for CASSLDPGRGRFRNEQFF.

The chain links TRBV6-6 to TRBJ1-2; D call uncertain. CDR1 and CDR2 (germline): MNHNY, SVGAGI (reference sequence). Trimming stripped 6 bases from V and 0 bases from J, with 11 bases between. CDR3 length: 14 amino acids. CDR3 residues: CASRYTPTNYGYTF. In DNA, the CDR3 is TGTGCCAGCAGGTATACACCTACTAACTATGGCTACACCTTC.

As concerns this clonotype: Germline and junction disagree at one end, which may indicate a read error. V and J are TRBV4-3 and TRBJ2-5; TRBD1 matches 7 bases. The germline CDR1 and CDR2 sequences are LGHNA and YSLEER. The CDR3 is 15 residues long. Here the CDR3 reads CASSQSYRGGETPYF. CDR3 DNA: TGCGCCAGCAGCCAGTCATACAGGGGTGGAGAGACCCCGTACTTC.

This chain joins TRBV20-1 and TRBJ2-3; 8 nucleotides line up with TRBD1. Germline V gene data show CDR1 as DFQATT and CDR2 as SNEGSKA (reference sequence). The CDR3 loop spans 15 amino acids. V gave up 8 bases and J gave up 5 bases; unmatched junction bases: 15. For the CDR3, the DNA is TGCAGTACAGACCCTGCAGGGGGCTCGGGAGATACGCAGTATTTT. Translating gives CSTDPAGGSGDTQYF.

V is TRBV25-1 and J is TRBJ2-3, with 11 bases aligning to TRBD1. Per germline, CDR1 MGHDK and CDR2 SYGVNS. This CDR3 comprises 13 residues. V lost 8 bases and J lost 6; bases outside the gene matches: 4. Here the CDR3 DNA reads TGTGCCAGCTCGGACAGGGGGCAGGATACGCAGTATTTT. Its protein product is CASSDRGQDTQYF.

J is TRBJ2-5 and V is TRBV18, with 11 bases that match TRBD2. The DNA end lines up better with TRBJ2-7; the J call may be wrong. CDR3 size: 14 residues. Germline CDR1 and CDR2: KGHSH and LQKENI. CDR3 coding DNA: TGTGCCAGCTCGCGACTAGCGGGGCTTGACGAGCAGTACTTC. Translation: CASSRLAGLDEQYF.